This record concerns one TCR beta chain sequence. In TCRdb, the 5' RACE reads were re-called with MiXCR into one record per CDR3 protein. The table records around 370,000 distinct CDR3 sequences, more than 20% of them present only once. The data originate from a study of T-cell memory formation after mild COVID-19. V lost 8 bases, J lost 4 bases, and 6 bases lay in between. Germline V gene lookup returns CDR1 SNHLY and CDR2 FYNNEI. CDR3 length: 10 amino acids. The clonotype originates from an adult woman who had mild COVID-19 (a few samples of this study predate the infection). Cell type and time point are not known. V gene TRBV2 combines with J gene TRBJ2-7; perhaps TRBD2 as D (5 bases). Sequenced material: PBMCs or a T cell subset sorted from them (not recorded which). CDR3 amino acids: CASDYYEQYF. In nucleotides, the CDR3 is TGTGCCAGCGACTATTACGAGCAGTACTTC.